These 9 T cell receptor beta chains share one sample of origin, sequenced in a study of technical replicates of blood from a handful of donors. Sequenced by immunoSEQ multiplex PCR; TCRdb stores in-frame clones only, minus some. The sample holds tens of thousands of clones; 94% are singletons and the top ten take more than 0.2%. The sequencing input was T cells isolated from PBMCs. The source of these receptors is a human donor in good health.

V gene TRBV9 combines with J gene TRBJ2-2; D is undetermined. The germline CDR1 and CDR2 sequences are SGDLS and YYNGEE. The ends were cut back, 3 bases at V and 3 bases at J, with 12 bases in the middle. The CDR3 sequence is 15 residues long. The CDR3 DNA sequence: TGTGCCAGCAGCGACGTATTGAGTTACACCGGGGAGCTGTTTTTT. Translating it yields CASSDVLSYTGELFF.

V usage is TRBV2 and J usage is TRBJ2-7; a weak D match, TRBD2 (5 bases). CDR1 and CDR2 (germline): SNHLY, FYNNEI. Trimming shortened V by 6 bases and J by 1 base, and 13 bases separated the two germline ends. The CDR3 runs 14 residues. The CDR3 nucleotides read TGTGCCAGCAGACCGGGATCCACTTCCTACGAGCAGTACTTC. Encoded protein: CASRPGSTSYEQYF.

This chain connects TRBV7-8 to TRBJ2-5; tentatively, D is TRBD1 (5 bases). CDR3 length: 15 residues. Trimming cost V 1 base and J 5 bases, with 14 bases left between them. The germline V gene encodes CDR1 SGHVS and CDR2 FQNEAQ. The CDR3 loop is CASSLGAGYVETQYF. CDR3 in DNA: TGTGCCAGCAGCTTAGGGGCAGGGTATGTGGAGACCCAGTACTTC. Full variable domain (missing parts from reference TRBV7-8 and TRBJ2-5): GAGVSQSPRYKVAKRGQDVALRCDPISGHVSLFWYQQALGQGPEFLTYFQNEAQLDKSGLPSDRFFAERPEGSVSTLKIQRTQQEDSAVYLCASSLGAGYVETQYFGPGTRLLVL.

The V gene is TRBV19, the J gene TRBJ1-4; 9 bases map to TRBD1. The CDR3 has 14 amino acids. The J segment lost 7 bases and the V segment lost 5 bases, leaving 5 bases of the junction unmatched. CDR1 is LNHDA and CDR2 is SQIVND in the germline V gene (reference sequence). This CDR3 is CASSLDRGSEKLFF. The CDR3 DNA reads as TGTGCCAGTAGTCTTGACAGGGGGAGTGAAAAACTGTTTTTT.

This clone was seen a few times. V is TRBV27 and J is TRBJ1-5; no reliable D call. V dropped 2 bases and J dropped 2 bases, with 16 bases sitting between them. Germline lookup yields CDR1 MNHEY and CDR2 SMNVEV (reference sequence). The CDR3 loop spans 17 amino acids. The CDR3 here is CASSLIGGGRGNQPQHF. As DNA, the CDR3 is TGTGCCAGCAGTTTAATCGGCGGAGGACGAGGCAATCAGCCCCAGCATTTT.

The genes are TRBV25-1 and TRBJ1-3; D perhaps matches TRBD1 (6 bases). This CDR3 region has 17 residues. The germline gives CDR1 MGHDK, CDR2 SYGVNS. Trimming pared 3 bases from V and 4 bases from J, leaving 19 bases between. The CDR3 sequence: CASSDPSGAGTGNTIYF. DNA of the CDR3: TGTGCCAGCAGTGACCCCTCAGGGGCCGGTACCGGAAACACCATATATTTT.

V usage is TRBV19 and J usage is TRBJ2-3; 7 bases line up with TRBD2. Germline V gene sequence: CDR1 LNHDA, CDR2 SQIVND (reference sequence). With 1 base clipped from V and 4 bases from J, the junction kept 8 bases outside the gene matches. The CDR3 contains 16 residues. The CDR3 nucleotides read TGTGCCAGTAGTATAGTCCCAGCGGGAAACCCAGATACGCAGTATTTT. Its translation is CASSIVPAGNPDTQYF.

This chain links TRBV19 with TRBJ1-2; 8 bases agree with TRBD1. Trimming removed 4 bases from V and 6 bases from J; junction bases left unmatched: 7. Looked up from germline, CDR1 is LNHDA and CDR2 is SQIVND (reference sequence). The CDR3 has 14 residues. DNA of the CDR3: TGTGCCAGTAGTACGCCCAGGGGGCGTGATGGCTACACCTTC. This translates into CASSTPRGRDGYTF.

V gene TRBV6-1 combines with J gene TRBJ2-1, with 7 bases lining up with TRBD1. The CDR3 has 13 residues. Losses at the gene ends were 7 bases for V and 2 bases for J; bases not matched to a gene: 2. The germline V gene encodes CDR1 MNHNS and CDR2 SASEGT. The CDR3, as DNA: TGTGCCAGCACGCAGGGGGCCTACAATGAGCAGTTCTTC. Its protein product is CASTQGAYNEQFF.